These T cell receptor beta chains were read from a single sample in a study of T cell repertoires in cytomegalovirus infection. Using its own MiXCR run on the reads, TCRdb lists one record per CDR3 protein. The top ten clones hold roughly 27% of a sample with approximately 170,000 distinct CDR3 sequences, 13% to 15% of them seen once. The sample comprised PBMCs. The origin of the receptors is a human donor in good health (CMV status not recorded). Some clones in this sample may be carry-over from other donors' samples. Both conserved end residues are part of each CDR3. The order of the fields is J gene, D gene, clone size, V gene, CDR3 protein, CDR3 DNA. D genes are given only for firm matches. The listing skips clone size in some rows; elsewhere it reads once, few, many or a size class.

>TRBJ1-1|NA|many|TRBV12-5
CASGPSGPGTEAFF
TGTGCTAGTGGTCCCTCGGGTCCAGGCACTGAAGCTTTCTTT
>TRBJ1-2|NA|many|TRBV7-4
CASSLAGDYGYTF
TGTGCCAGCAGCTTAGCAGGCGACTATGGCTACACCTTC
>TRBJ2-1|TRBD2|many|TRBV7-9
CASSPGTSGSINEQFF
TGTGCCAGCAGCCCCGGGACTAGCGGGAGCATAAATGAGCAGTTCTTC
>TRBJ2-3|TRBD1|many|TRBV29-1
CSVETGVDTQYF
TGCAGCGTTGAGACAGGGGTTGATACGCAGTATTTT
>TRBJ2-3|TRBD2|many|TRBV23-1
CASTQGGSGKYSGTDTQYF
TGCGCCAGCACCCAAGGGGGTAGCGGGAAGTATAGCGGCACAGATACGCAGTATTTT
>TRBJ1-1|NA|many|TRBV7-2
CASSFAGTGNTEAFF
TGTGCCAGCAGCTTTGCCGGGACGGGGAACACTGAAGCTTTCTTT
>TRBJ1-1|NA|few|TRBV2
CASRLTGNTEAFF
TGTGCCAGCAGGTTAACAGGGAACACTGAAGCTTTCTTT
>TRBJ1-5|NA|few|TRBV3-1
CASSFRREWPQHF
TGTGCCAGCAGCTTCCGACGGGAATGGCCCCAGCATTTT
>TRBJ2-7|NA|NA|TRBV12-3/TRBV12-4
CASSLRPTYEQYF
TGTGCCAGCAGTTTGAGGCCGACCTACGAGCAGTACTTC
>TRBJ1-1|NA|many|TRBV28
CASRPKIYRVGGAFF
TGTGCCAGCAGACCAAAAATATACAGGGTTGGTGGAGCTTTCTTT
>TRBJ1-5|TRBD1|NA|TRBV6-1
CASRPQGGGYQPQHF
TGTGCCAGCAGGCCACAGGGGGGAGGATACCAGCCCCAGCATTTT
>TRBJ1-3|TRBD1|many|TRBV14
CASSYTTGPGNTIYF
TGTGCCAGCAGCTACACGACAGGGCCCGGAAACACCATATATTTT
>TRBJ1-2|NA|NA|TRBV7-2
CASSLESFYGYTF
TGTGCCAGCAGCTTAGAGAGTTTCTATGGCTACACCTTC
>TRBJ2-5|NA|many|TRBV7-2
CASIRSTRGGTQYF
TGTGCCAGCATCCGGTCAACAAGGGGTGGGACCCAGTACTTC
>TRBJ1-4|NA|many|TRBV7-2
CASSPDGPTNEKLFF
TGTGCCAGCAGTCCAGACGGACCAACTAATGAAAAACTGTTTTTT
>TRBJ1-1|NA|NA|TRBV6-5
CASLGNTEAFF
TGTGCCAGCTTAGGGAACACTGAAGCTTTCTTT
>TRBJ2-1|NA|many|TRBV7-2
CASSFRGLEMDEQFF
TGTGCCAGCAGCTTTAGAGGACTGGAGATGGATGAGCAGTTCTTC
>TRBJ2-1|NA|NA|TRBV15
CATSTSAPGTLNNEQFF
TGTGCCACCAGCACCTCAGCCCCGGGGACTCTAAACAATGAGCAGTTCTTC
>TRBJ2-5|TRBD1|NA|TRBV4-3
CASSQRQGAGETQYF
TGCGCCAGCAGCCAAAGACAGGGGGCCGGAGAGACCCAGTACTTC
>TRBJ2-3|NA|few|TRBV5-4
CASSLAPGFTDTQYF
TGTGCCAGCAGCTTGGCGCCAGGGTTCACAGATACGCAGTATTTT
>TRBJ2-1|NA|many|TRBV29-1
CSVETANIASNEQFF
TGCAGCGTTGAAACGGCTAACATCGCAAGCAATGAGCAGTTCTTC
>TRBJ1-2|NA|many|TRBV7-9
CASSPPAKGYTF
TGTGCCAGCAGCCCCCCAGCCAAGGGCTACACCTTC
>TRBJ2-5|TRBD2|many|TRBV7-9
CASSSTAGGSYQETQYF
TGTGCCAGCAGCTCAACAGCGGGGGGCTCGTACCAAGAGACCCAGTACTTC
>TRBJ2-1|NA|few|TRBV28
CASSLKPSAYNEQFF
TGTGCCAGCAGTTTAAAACCTAGCGCCTACAATGAGCAGTTCTTC
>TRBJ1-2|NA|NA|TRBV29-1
CSVPLEGLTF
TGCAGCGTGCCACTCGAAGGTCTCACCTTC
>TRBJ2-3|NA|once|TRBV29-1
CSGGGGAGTDTQYF
TGCAGCGGGGGAGGGGGGGCTGGCACAGATACGCAGTATTTT
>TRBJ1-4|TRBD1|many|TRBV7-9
CASSYMAGGEKLFF
TGTGCCAGCAGCTACATGGCAGGGGGTGAAAAACTGTTTTTT
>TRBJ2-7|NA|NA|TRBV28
CASSLTPYEQYF
TGTGCCAGCAGTTTAACTCCCTACGAGCAGTACTTC
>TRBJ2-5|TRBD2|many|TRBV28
CASSLSTASGGGETQYF
TGTGCCAGCAGTTTATCAACGGCTAGCGGGGGGGGGGAGACCCAGTACTTC
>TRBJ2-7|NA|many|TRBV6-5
CASSSGGATYEQYF
TGTGCCAGCAGTTCCGGGGGTGCCACCTACGAGCAGTACTTC
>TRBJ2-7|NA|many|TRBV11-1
CASSLEQVRHEQYF
TGTGCCAGCAGCTTAGAACAGGTTCGACACGAGCAGTACTTC
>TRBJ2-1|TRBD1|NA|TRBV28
CASSLSGTDNEQFF
TGTGCCAGCAGTTTATCAGGGACAGACAATGAGCAGTTCTTC
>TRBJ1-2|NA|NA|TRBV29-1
CTIEQLLRYGYTF
TGCACCATAGAGCAGCTCCTCCGCTATGGCTACACCTTC
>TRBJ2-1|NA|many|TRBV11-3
CASSPRATYNEQFF
TGTGCCAGCAGCCCCCGGGCTACCTACAATGAGCAGTTCTTC
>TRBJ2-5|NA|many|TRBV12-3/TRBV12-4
CASSLAGGPQETQYF
TGTGCCAGCAGTTTAGCGGGGGGGCCCCAAGAGACCCAGTACTTC
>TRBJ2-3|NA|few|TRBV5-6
CASSRPAYTQYF
TGTGCCTCCTCCCGGCCCGCCTATACGCAGTATTTT
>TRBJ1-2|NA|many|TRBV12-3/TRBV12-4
CASSHSDLRRGYTF
TGTGCCAGCAGCCACTCGGACCTCAGACGGGGCTACACCTTC
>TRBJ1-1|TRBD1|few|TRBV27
CASSARDRRAEAFF
TGTGCCAGCAGCGCCCGGGACAGGAGAGCTGAAGCTTTCTTT
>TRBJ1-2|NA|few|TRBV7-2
CASSLDGVRAHGYTF
TGTGCCAGCAGCTTGGACGGTGTCAGGGCCCATGGCTACACCTTC
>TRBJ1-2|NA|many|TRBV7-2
CASSSTASHGYTF
TGTGCCAGCAGCTCGACGGCTTCCCATGGCTACACCTTC
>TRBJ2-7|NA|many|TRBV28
CASGPPNLYEQYF
TGTGCCAGCGGACCCCCTAACCTCTACGAGCAGTACTTC
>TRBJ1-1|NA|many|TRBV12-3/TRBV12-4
CASSLDRPTEAFF
TGTGCCAGCAGCCTAGACCGACCCACTGAAGCTTTCTTT
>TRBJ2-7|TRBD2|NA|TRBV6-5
CASSYRTSYEQYF
TGTGCCAGCAGTTACAGGACTAGCTACGAGCAGTACTTC
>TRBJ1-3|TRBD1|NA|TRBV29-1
CSVTGTGAGNTIYF
TGCAGCGTTACCGGGACAGGGGCTGGAAACACCATATATTTT
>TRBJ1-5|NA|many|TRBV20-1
CSARVRTVDLNQPQHF
TGCAGTGCTAGAGTTCGGACTGTAGATCTTAATCAGCCCCAGCATTTT
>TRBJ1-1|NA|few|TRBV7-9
CASSPPRSGTEAFF
TGTGCCAGCAGCCCCCCCAGGTCGGGCACTGAAGCTTTCTTT
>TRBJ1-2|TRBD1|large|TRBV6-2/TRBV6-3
CASSYSGQGPSYTF
TGTGCCAGCAGTTACTCGGGACAGGGGCCGAGCTACACCTTC
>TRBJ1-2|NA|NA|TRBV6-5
CASSQPPGYGYTF
TGTGCCAGCAGCCAACCGCCGGGCTATGGCTACACCTTC
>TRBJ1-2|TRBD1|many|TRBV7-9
CASSLSRRDDRAANYGYTF
TGTGCCAGCAGCTTAAGCCGTAGGGATGACAGGGCTGCTAACTATGGCTACACCTTC
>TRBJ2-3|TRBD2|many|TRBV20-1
CSATGLAGHDTQYF
TGCAGTGCTACCGGACTAGCGGGACACGATACGCAGTATTTT